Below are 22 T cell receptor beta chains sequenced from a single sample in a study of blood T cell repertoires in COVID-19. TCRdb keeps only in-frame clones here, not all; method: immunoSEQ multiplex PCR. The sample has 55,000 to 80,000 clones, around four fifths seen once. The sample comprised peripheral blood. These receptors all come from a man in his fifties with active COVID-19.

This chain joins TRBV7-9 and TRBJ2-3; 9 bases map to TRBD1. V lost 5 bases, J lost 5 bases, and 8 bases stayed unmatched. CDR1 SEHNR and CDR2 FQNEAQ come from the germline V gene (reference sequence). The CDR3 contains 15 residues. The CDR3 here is CASSRNRGRIDTQYF. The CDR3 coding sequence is TGTGCCAGCAGCAGAAACAGGGGGCGCATAGATACGCAGTATTTT.

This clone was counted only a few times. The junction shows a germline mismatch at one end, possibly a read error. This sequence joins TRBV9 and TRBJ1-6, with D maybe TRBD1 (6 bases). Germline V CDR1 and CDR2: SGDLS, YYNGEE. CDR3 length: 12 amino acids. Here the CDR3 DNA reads TGTGCCAGCAGCGCCCCGGACAGTACCCTACACTTT. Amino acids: CASSAPDSTLHF.

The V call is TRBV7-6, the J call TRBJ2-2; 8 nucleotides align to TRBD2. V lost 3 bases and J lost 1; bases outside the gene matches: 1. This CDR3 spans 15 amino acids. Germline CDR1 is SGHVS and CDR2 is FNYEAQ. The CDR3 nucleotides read TGTGCCAGCAGCTTGGGACTAGTGAACACCGGGGAGCTGTTTTTT. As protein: CASSLGLVNTGELFF.

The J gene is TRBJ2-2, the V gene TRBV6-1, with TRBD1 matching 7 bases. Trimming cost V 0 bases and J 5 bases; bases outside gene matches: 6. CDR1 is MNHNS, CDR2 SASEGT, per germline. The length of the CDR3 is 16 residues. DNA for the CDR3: TGTGCCAGCAGTGAAGCCCCCAGGGGGTCAACCGGGGAGCTGTTTTTT. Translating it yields CASSEAPRGSTGELFF.

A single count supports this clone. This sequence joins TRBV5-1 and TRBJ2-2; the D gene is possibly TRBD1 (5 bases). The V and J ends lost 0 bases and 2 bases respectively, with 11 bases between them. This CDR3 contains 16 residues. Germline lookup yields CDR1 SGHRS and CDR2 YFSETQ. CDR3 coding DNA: TGCGCCAGCAGCTTGGGGGCAGGGATCAACACCGGGGAGCTGTTTTTT. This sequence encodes CASSLGAGINTGELFF.

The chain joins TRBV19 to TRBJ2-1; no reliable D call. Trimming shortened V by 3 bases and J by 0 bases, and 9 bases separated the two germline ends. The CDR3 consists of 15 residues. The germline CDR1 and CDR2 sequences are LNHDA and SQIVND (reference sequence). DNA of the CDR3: TGTGCCAGTAGTATGACATTCAACTCCTACAATGAGCAGTTCTTC. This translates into CASSMTFNSYNEQFF.

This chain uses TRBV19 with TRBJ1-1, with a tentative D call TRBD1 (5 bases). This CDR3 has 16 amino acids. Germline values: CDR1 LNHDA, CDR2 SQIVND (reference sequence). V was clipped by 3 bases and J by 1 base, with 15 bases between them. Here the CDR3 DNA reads TGTGCCAGTAGTATCCCCTCGAAGGGGTCGAACACTGAAGCTTTCTTT. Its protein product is CASSIPSKGSNTEAFF. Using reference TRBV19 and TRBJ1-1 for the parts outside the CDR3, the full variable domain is DGGITQSPKYLFRKEGQNVTLSCEQNLNHDAMYWYRQDPGQGLRLIYYSQIVNDFQKGDIAEGYSVSREKKESFPLTVTSAQKNPTAFYLCASSIPSKGSNTEAFFGQGTRLTVV.

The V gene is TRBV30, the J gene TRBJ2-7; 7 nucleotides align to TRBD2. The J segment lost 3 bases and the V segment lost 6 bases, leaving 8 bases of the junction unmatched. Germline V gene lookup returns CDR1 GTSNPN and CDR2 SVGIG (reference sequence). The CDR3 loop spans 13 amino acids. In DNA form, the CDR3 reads TGTGCCTGTAGCGGGCCAAACCTCTACGAGCAGTACTTC. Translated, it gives CACSGPNLYEQYF.

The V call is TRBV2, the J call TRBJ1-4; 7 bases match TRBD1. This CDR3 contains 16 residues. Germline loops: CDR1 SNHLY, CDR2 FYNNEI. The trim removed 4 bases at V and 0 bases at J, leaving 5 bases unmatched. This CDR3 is CASSVNRGATNEKLFF. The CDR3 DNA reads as TGTGCCAGCAGTGTCAACAGGGGTGCAACTAATGAAAAACTGTTTTTT.

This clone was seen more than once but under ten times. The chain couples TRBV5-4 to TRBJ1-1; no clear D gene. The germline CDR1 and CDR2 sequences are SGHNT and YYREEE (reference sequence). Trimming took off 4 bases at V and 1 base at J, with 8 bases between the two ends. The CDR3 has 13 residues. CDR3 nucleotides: TGTGCCAGCAGCCGAAGAGGGAACACTGAAGCTTTCTTT. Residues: CASSRRGNTEAFF.

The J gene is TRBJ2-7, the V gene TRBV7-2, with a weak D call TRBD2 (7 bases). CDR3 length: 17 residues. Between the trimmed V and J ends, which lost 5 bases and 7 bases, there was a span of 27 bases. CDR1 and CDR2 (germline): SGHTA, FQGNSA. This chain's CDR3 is CASSLGPPWGGAREQYF. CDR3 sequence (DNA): TGTGCCAGCAGCCTAGGTCCCCCTTGGGGGGGGGCGCGAGAGCAGTACTTC.

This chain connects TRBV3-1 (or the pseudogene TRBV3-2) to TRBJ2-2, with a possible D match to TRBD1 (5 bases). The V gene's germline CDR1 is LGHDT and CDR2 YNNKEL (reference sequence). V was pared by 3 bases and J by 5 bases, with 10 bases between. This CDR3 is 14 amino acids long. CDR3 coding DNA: TGTGCCAGCAGCCACAGGGTGGGGACCGGGGAGCTGTTTTTT. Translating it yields CASSHRVGTGELFF.

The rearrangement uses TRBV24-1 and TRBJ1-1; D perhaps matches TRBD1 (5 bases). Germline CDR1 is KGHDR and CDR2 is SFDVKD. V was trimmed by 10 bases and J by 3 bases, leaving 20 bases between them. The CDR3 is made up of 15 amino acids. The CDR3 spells CATGPAEGVDTEAFF. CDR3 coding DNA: TGTGCCACTGGCCCCGCCGAAGGGGTGGACACTGAAGCTTTCTTT.

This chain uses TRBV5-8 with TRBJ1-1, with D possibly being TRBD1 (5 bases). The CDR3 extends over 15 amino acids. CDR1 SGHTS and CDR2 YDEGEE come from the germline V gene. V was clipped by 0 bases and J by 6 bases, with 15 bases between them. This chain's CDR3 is CASSLAVSAGAEAFF. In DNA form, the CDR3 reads TGTGCCAGCAGCTTGGCTGTTTCGGCGGGGGCTGAAGCTTTCTTT.

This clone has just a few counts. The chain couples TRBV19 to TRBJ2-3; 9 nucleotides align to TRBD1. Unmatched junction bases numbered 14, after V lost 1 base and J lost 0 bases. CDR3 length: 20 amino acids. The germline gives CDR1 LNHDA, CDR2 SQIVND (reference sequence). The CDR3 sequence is CASSIAVDRGAEISTDTQYF. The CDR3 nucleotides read TGTGCCAGTAGTATAGCAGTGGACAGGGGCGCGGAGATTAGCACAGATACGCAGTATTTT.

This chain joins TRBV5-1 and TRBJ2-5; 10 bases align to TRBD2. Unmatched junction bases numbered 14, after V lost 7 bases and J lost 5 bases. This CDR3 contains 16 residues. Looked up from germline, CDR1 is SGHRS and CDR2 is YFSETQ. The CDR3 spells CASRSPGLASTETQYF. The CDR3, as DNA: TGCGCCAGCCGGTCACCGGGACTAGCGTCGACGGAGACCCAGTACTTC.

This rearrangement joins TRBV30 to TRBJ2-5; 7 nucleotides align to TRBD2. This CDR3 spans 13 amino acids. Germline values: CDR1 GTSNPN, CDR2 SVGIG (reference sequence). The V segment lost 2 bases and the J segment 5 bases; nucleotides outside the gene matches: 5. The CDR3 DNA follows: TGTGCCTGGAGTCCGAGAGCGGGGGAGACCCAGTACTTC. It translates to CAWSPRAGETQYF. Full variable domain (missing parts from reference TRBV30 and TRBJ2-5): SQTIHQWPATLVQPVGSPLSLECTVEGTSNPNLYWYRQAAGRGLQLLFYSVGIGQISSEVPQNLSASRPQDRQFILSSKKLLLSDSGFYLCAWSPRAGETQYFGPGTRLLVL.

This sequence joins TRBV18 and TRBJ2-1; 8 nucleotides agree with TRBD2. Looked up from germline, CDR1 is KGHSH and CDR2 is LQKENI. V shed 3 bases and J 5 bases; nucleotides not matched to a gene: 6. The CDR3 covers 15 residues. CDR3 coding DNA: TGTGCCAGCTCACCTCGGACTAGCAGTCACAATGAGCAGTTCTTC. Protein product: CASSPRTSSHNEQFF.

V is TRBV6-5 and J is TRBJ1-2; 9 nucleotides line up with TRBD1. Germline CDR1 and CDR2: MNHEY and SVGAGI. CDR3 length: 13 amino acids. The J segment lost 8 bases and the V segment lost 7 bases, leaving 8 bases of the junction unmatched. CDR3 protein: CASIKRTGEGYTF. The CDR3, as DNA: TGTGCCAGCATTAAAAGGACAGGGGAAGGCTACACCTTC.

CDR3 sequence: CASSRVTGHWETQYF. In nucleotides, the CDR3 is TGTGCCAGTAGTAGGGTGACAGGGCACTGGGAGACCCAGTACTTC. This rearrangement joins TRBV19 to TRBJ2-5; 7 bases are a match to TRBD1. This CDR3 region has 15 residues. The junction had 10 bases not matched to a gene; V was cut back by 4 bases and J by 5 bases. Germline-derived CDR1 and CDR2 are LNHDA and SQIVND (reference sequence).

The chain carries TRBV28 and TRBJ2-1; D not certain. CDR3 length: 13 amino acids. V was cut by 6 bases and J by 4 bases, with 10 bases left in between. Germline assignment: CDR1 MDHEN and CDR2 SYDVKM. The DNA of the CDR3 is TGTGCCAGCAGGGAGAGAAGGTACAATGAGCAGTTCTTC. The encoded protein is CASRERRYNEQFF.

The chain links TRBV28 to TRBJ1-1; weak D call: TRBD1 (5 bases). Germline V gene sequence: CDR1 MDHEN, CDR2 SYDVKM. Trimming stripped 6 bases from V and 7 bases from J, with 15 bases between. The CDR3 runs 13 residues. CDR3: CASSLGLQLEAFF. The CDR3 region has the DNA TGTGCCAGCAGCCTGGGGCTGCAGCTTGAAGCTTTCTTT.